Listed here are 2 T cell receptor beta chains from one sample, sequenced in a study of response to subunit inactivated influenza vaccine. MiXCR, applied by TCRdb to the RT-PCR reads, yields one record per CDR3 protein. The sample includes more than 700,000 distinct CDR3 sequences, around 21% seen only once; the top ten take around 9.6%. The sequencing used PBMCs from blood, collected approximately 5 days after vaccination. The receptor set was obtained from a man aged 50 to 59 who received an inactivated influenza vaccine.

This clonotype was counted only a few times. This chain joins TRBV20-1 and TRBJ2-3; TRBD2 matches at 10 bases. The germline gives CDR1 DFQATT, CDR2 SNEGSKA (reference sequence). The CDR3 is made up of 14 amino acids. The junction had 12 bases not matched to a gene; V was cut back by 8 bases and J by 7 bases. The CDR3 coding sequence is TGCAGTCCCACGGGTGGGACTAGCGTTAATACGCAGTATTTT. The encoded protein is CSPTGGTSVNTQYF.

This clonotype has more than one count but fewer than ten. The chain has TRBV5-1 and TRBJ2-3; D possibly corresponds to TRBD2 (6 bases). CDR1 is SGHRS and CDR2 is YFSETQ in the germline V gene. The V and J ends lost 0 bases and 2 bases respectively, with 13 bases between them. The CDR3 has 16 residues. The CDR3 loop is CASSLVGRGTTDTQYF. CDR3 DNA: TGCGCCAGCAGCTTGGTGGGGCGGGGTACCACAGATACGCAGTATTTT. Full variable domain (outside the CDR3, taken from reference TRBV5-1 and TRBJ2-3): KAGVTQTPRYLIKTRGQQVTLSCSPISGHRSVSWYQQTPGQGLQFLFEYFSETQRNKGNFPGRFSGRQFSNSRSEMNVSTLELGDSALYLCASSLVGRGTTDTQYFGPGTRLTVL.